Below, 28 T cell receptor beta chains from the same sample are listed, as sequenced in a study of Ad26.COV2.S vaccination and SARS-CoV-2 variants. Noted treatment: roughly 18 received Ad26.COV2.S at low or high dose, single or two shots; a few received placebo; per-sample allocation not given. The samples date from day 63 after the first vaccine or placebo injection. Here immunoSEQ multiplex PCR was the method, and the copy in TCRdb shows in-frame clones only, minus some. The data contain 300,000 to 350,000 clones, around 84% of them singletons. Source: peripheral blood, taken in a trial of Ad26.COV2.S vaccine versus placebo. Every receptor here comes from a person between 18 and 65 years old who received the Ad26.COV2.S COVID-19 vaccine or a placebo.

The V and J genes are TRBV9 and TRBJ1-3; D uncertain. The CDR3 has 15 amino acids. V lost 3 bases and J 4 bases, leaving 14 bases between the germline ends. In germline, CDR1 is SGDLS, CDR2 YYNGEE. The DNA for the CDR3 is TGTGCCAGCAGCGCATTACAGTCAGCCGGAAACACCATATATTTT. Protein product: CASSALQSAGNTIYF.

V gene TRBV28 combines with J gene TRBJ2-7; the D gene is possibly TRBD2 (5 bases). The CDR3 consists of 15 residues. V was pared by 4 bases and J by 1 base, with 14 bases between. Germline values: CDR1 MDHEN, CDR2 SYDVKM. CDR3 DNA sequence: TGTGCCAGCAGTTACCCCGGACTGATTTCCTACGAGCAGTACTTC. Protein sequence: CASSYPGLISYEQYF.

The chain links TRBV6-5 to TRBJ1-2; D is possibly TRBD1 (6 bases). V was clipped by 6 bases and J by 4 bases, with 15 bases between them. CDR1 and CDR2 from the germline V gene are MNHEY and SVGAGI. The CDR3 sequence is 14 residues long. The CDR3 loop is CASSREGGVYGYTF. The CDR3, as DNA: TGTGCCAGCAGCCGGGAGGGGGGAGTCTATGGCTACACCTTC.

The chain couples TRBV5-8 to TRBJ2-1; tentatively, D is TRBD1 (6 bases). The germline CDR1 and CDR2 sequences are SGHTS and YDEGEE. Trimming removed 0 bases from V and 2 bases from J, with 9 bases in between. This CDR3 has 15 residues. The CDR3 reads CASSLARGAYNEQFF. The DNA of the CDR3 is TGTGCCAGCAGCTTGGCCAGGGGCGCCTACAATGAGCAGTTCTTC.

The CDR3 coding sequence is TGCGCCAGCGGGCCCCCGGGGGCCACTAATGAAAAACTGTTTTTT. As protein: CASGPPGATNEKLFF. The J gene is TRBJ1-4, the V gene TRBV5-1, with D possibly TRBD1 on 6 matching bases. Germline V gene lookup returns CDR1 SGHRS and CDR2 YFSETQ. The CDR3 spans 15 residues. Trimming took 7 bases from V and 2 from J, leaving 15 bases between them.

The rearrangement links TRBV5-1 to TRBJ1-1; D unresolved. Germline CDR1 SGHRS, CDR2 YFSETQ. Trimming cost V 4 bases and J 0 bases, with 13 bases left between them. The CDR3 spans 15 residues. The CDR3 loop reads CASSPLAGMNTEAFF. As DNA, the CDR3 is TGCGCCAGCAGCCCCCTAGCGGGGATGAACACTGAAGCTTTCTTT. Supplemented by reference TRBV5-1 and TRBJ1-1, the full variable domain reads KAGVTQTPRYLIKTRGQQVTLSCSPISGHRSVSWYQQTPGQGLQFLFEYFSETQRNKGNFPGRFSGRQFSNSRSEMNVSTLELGDSALYLCASSPLAGMNTEAFFGQGTRLTVV.

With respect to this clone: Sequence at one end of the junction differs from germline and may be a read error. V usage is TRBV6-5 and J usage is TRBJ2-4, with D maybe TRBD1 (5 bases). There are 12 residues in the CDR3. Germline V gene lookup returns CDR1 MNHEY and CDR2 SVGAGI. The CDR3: CASGRAKGPNIF. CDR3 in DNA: TGTGCCAGCGGCAGGGCAAAGGGGCCAAATATCTTC.

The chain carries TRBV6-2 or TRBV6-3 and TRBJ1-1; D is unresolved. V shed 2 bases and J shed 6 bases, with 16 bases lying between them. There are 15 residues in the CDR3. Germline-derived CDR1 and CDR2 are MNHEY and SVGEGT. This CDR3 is CASSYPSGQAAEAFF. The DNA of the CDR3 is TGTGCCAGCAGTTACCCCTCGGGCCAGGCGGCTGAAGCTTTCTTT.

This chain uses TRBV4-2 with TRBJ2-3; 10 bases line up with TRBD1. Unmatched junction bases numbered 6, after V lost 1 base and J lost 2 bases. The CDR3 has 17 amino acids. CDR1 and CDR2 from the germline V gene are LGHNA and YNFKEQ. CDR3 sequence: CASSQGRDRGTTDTQYF. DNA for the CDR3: TGTGCCAGCAGCCAAGGGCGGGACAGGGGCACCACAGATACGCAGTATTTT.

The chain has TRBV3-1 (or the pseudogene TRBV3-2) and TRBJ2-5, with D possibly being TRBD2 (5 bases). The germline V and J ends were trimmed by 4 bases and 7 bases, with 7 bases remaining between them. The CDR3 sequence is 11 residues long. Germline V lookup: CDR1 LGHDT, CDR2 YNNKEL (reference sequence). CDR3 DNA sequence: TGTGCCAGCAGCCCCGGAGGGACCCAGTACTTC. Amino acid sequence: CASSPGGTQYF.

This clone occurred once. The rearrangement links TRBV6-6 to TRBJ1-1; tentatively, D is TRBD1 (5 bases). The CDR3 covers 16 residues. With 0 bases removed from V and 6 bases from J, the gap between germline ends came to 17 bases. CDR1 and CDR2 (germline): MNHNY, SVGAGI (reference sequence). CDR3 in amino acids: CASSYSGTSLVPEAFF. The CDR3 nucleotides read TGTGCCAGCAGTTACTCTGGGACGTCGCTAGTTCCTGAAGCTTTCTTT.

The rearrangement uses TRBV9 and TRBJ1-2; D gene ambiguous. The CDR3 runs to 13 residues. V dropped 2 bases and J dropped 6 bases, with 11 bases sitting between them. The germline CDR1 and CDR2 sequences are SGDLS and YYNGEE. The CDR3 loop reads CASSVGSGDGYTF. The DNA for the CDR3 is TGTGCCAGCAGCGTGGGCAGTGGGGATGGCTACACCTTC.

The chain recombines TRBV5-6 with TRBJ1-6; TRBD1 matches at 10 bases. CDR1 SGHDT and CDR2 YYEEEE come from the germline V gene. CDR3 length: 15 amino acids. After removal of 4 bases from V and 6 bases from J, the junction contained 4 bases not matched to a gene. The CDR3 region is CASSSRDRGNSPLHF. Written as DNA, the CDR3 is TGTGCCAGCAGCAGCCGGGACAGGGGTAATTCACCCCTCCACTTT.

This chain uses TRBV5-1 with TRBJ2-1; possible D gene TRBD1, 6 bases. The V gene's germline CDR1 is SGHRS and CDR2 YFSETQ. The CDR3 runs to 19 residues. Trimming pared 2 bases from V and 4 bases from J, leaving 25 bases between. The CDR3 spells CASSFLDRRVDWLYNEQFF. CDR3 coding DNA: TGCGCCAGCAGCTTCTTAGACAGGAGAGTGGATTGGCTTTACAATGAGCAGTTCTTC.

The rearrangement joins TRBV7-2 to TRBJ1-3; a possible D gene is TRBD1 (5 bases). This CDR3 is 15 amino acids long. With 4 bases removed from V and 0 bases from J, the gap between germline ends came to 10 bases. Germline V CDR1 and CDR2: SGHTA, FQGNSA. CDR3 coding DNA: TGTGCCAGCAGCTCCAGGGTCGGCTCTGGAAACACCATATATTTT. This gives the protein CASSSRVGSGNTIYF.

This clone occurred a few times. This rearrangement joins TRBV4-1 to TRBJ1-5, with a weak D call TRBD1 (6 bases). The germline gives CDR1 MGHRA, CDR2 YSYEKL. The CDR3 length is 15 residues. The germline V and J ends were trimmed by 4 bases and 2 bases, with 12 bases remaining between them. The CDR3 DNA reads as TGCGCCAGCAGCCGGTTACAGGGAGGCAATCAGCCCCAGCATTTT. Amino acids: CASSRLQGGNQPQHF.

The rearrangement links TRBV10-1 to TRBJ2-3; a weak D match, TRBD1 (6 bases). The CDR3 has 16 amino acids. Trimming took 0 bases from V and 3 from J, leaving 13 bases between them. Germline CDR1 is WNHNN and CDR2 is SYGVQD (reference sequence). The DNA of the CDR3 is TGCGCCAGCAGTGAGTCTCAGACAGGTGGAACAGATACGCAGTATTTT. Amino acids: CASSESQTGGTDTQYF.

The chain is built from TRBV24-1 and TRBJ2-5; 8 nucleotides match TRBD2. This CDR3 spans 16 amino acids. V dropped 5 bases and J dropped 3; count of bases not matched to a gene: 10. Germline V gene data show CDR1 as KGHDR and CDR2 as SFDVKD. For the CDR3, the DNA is TGTGCCACCAGTGCCCCTTCTGTAGCGGGGAAAGAGACCCAGTACTTC. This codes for CATSAPSVAGKETQYF.

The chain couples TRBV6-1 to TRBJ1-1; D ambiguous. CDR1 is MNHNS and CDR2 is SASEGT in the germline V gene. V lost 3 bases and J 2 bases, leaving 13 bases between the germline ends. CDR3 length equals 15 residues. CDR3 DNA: TGTGCCAGCAGTGAGCGGGCCGCAATTAACACTGAAGCTTTCTTT. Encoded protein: CASSERAAINTEAFF.

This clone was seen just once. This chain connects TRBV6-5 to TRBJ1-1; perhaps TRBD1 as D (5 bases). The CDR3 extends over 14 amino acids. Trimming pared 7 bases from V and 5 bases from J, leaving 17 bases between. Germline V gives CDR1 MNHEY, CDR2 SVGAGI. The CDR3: CASTKGAGRTEAFF. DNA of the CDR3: TGTGCCAGCACCAAAGGGGCAGGGAGGACTGAAGCTTTCTTT.

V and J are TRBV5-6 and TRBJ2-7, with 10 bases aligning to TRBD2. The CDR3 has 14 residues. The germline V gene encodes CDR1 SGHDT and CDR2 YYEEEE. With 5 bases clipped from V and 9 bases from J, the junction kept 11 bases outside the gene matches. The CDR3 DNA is TGTGCCAGCAGTTCCAGCGGGGGGGCCTTTGTGCAGTACTTC. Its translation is CASSSSGGAFVQYF.

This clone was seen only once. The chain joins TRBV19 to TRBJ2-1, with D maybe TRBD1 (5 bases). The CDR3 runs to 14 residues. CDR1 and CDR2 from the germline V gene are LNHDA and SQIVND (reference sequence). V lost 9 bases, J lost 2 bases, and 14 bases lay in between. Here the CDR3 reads CARRCQGTYNEQFF. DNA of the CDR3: TGTGCCAGACGCTGCCAGGGAACCTACAATGAGCAGTTCTTC.

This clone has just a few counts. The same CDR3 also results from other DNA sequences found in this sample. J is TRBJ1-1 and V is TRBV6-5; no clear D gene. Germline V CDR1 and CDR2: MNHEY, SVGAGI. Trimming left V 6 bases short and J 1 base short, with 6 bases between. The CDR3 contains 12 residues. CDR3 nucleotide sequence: TGTGCCAGCAGCGGTAGGAACACTGAAGCTTTCTTT. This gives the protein CASSGRNTEAFF.

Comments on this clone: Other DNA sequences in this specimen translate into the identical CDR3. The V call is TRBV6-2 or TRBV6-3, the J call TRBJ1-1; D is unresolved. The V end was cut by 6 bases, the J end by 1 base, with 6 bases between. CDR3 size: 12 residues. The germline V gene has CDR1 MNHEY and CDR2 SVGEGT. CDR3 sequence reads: CASSRGNTEAFF. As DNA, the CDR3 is TGTGCCAGCAGCCGGGGGAACACTGAAGCTTTCTTT.

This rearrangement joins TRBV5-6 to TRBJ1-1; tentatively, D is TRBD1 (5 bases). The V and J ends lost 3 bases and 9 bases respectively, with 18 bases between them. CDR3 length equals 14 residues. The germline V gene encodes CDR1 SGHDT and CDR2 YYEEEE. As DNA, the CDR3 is TGTGCCAGCAGCTGGTCGGGGGTGAGAGTGCAAGCTTTCTTT. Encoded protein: CASSWSGVRVQAFF.

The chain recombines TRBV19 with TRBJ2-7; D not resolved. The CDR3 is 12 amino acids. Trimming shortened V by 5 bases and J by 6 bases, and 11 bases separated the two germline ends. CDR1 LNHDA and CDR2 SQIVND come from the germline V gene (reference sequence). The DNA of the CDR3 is TGTGCCAGTAGTCCTCAGGATGGCGAGCAGTACTTC. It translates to CASSPQDGEQYF.

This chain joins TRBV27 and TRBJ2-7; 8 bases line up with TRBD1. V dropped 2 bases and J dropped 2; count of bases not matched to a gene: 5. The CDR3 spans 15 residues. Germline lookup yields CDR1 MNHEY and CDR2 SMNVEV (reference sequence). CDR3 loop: CASSLGTGLTYEQYF. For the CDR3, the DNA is TGTGCCAGCAGTTTAGGGACAGGCCTGACCTACGAGCAGTACTTC.

The CDR3 loop is CASSQDRGVNTEAFF. The CDR3 bases are TGCGCCAGCAGCCAAGATCGGGGGGTGAACACTGAAGCTTTCTTT. The chain uses TRBV4-1 and TRBJ1-1; maybe TRBD1 (5 bases). There are 15 residues in the CDR3. The germline gives CDR1 MGHRA, CDR2 YSYEKL. V lost 0 bases, J lost 0 bases, and 8 bases lay in between.